Below, 26 T cell receptor beta chains from the same sample are listed, as sequenced in a study of blood T cells in healthy people across ages. Next came a second PCR, run for about 7 to 12 cycles, which used a sample-barcoded 5' primer along with a J-beta primer mix. TCRdb itself ran the 5' RACE reads through MiXCR, one entry per CDR3 protein. The sample holds about 1.6 million distinct CDR3 sequences, 30% to 35% seen once. Material: blood. The receptors derive from a woman aged 25 to 39 in good health.

The chain uses TRBV7-9 and TRBJ1-1; D uncertain. The CDR3 has 15 amino acids. Germline values: CDR1 SEHNR, CDR2 FQNEAQ (reference sequence). V gave up 6 bases and J gave up 3 bases, with 17 bases separating them. This CDR3 is CASSFRTEQYTEAFF. The CDR3 coding sequence is TGTGCCAGCAGTTTCCGGACGGAACAATACACTGAAGCTTTCTTT. The full variable domain, with the rest looked up from reference TRBV7-9 and TRBJ1-1, is DTGVSQNPRHKITKRGQNVTFRCDPISEHNRLYWYRQTLGQGPEFLTYFQNEAQLEKSRLLSDRFSAERPKGSFSTLEIQRTEQGDSAMYLCASSFRTEQYTEAFFGQGTRLTVV.

There are a few counts of this clonotype. The chain employs TRBV15 and TRBJ2-7; 10 positions match TRBD1. The length of the CDR3 is 14 residues. Germline values: CDR1 LNHNV, CDR2 YYDKDF (reference sequence). Losses at the gene ends were 9 bases for V and 7 bases for J; bases not matched to a gene: 12. CDR3 DNA sequence: TGTGCCACGGCGGCGGGACAGGGGATCCAAGAGCAGTACTTC. Translation gives CATAAGQGIQEQYF.

V is TRBV28 and J is TRBJ2-7, with TRBD1 identical over 11 bases. CDR3 length equals 15 residues. Germline V gene data show CDR1 as MDHEN and CDR2 as SYDVKM. With V trimmed by 4 bases and J by 4 bases, 6 bases remained unmatched. The CDR3 region has the DNA TGTGCCAGCAGTTCGGCGGGACAGGGGGTATACGAGCAGTACTTC. It is translated as CASSSAGQGVYEQYF.

The chain combines TRBV7-9 with TRBJ1-3; a possible D gene is TRBD1 (5 bases). Germline lookup yields CDR1 SEHNR and CDR2 FQNEAQ (reference sequence). Trimming pared 8 bases from V and 1 base from J, leaving 9 bases between. The CDR3 contains 13 residues. The CDR3 region is CASETESGNTIYF. DNA of the CDR3: TGTGCCAGCGAGACAGAGTCTGGAAACACCATATATTTT. The whole variable domain, filled in from reference TRBV7-9 and TRBJ1-3, reads DTGVSQNPRHKITKRGQNVTFRCDPISEHNRLYWYRQTLGQGPEFLTYFQNEAQLEKSRLLSDRFSAERPKGSFSTLEIQRTEQGDSAMYLCASETESGNTIYFGEGSWLTVV.

Notes on this clonotype: One end of the junction fails to match germline, which may point to a read error. CDR3 residues: CATSSDRGTGNIGELFF. The CDR3, as DNA: TGTGCCACCAGCAGTGACCGGGGGACAGGGAACATCGGGGAGCTGTTTTTT. This chain joins TRBV15 and TRBJ2-2; 9 nucleotides line up with TRBD1. Germline V gives CDR1 LNHNV, CDR2 YYDKDF (reference sequence). The CDR3 has 17 amino acids.

This clonotype has a handful of counts. The chain is built from TRBV6-1 and TRBJ1-1; D is possibly TRBD1 (6 bases). Trimming took off 5 bases at V and 6 bases at J, with 16 bases between the two ends. CDR1 MNHNS and CDR2 SASEGT come from the germline V gene. The CDR3 is 14 residues long. Here the CDR3 DNA reads TGTGCCAGCAGTTCCCGGGGGCACAGCCCTGAAGCTTTCTTT. Encoded protein: CASSSRGHSPEAFF.

This clonotype showed up just a few times. The CDR3 sequence is CASSPMGGPGELFF. The CDR3 DNA reads as TGTGCCAGCAGCCCCATGGGGGGGCCCGGGGAGCTGTTTTTT. This sequence joins TRBV14 and TRBJ2-2; D might be TRBD2 (7 bases). Germline V gives CDR1 SGHDN, CDR2 FVKESK. Between the trimmed V and J ends, which lost 4 bases and 6 bases, there was a span of 12 bases. This CDR3 is built from 14 residues.

The V gene is TRBV11-2, the J gene TRBJ2-1, with D perhaps TRBD2 (6 bases). The CDR3 runs 14 residues. V lost 5 bases, J lost 3 bases, and 11 bases lay in between. The V gene's germline CDR1 is SGHAT and CDR2 FQNNGV. The CDR3 sequence: CASSLPGGYNEQFF. The CDR3 coding sequence is TGTGCCAGCAGCCTACCCGGGGGCTACAATGAGCAGTTCTTC.

This clonotype was counted many times. The rearrangement links TRBV29-1 to TRBJ1-4; D is uncertain. This CDR3 is 11 amino acids long. CDR1 is SQVTM and CDR2 is ANQGSEA in the germline V gene. The V gene lost 7 bases and the J gene lost 8 bases, with 11 bases spanning the gap. The CDR3 spells CSASIGEKLFF. DNA for the CDR3: TGCAGCGCATCAATCGGGGAAAAACTGTTTTTT.

The chain uses TRBV27 and TRBJ1-5, with 7 bases aligning to TRBD1. V lost 3 bases and J lost 3; bases outside the gene matches: 5. Looked up from germline, CDR1 is MNHEY and CDR2 is SMNVEV (reference sequence). The CDR3 covers 15 residues. CDR3 nucleotide sequence: TGTGCCAGCAGTTTTAGGGGACAGAACAATCAGCCCCAGCATTTT. Residues: CASSFRGQNNQPQHF.

This chain connects TRBV5-1 to TRBJ1-2; 7 bases match TRBD1. In germline, CDR1 is SGHRS, CDR2 YFSETQ. J lost 7 bases, V lost 3 bases, and 12 bases had no gene match. The CDR3 length is 15 residues. For the CDR3, the DNA is TGCGCCAGCAGCTGGTTGGGTGAGGGGGCGCCTGGCTACACCTTC. It codes for CASSWLGEGAPGYTF.

This clonotype was counted a few times. CDR3 amino acids: CSARDPAGPYGYTF. In nucleotides, the CDR3 is TGCAGTGCTAGAGATCCAGCAGGTCCCTATGGCTACACCTTC. This rearrangement joins TRBV20-1 to TRBJ1-2; D not certain. The CDR3 covers 14 residues. The V and J ends lost 0 bases and 4 bases respectively, with 12 bases between them. Germline lookup yields CDR1 DFQATT and CDR2 SNEGSKA (reference sequence).

This clonotype was seen more than once but under ten times. V gene TRBV6-4 combines with J gene TRBJ2-5; 16 positions match TRBD2. The CDR3 extends over 19 amino acids. CDR1 is MRHNA, CDR2 SNTAGT, per germline. With 0 bases clipped from V and 3 bases from J, the junction kept 7 bases outside the gene matches. The CDR3 DNA follows: TGTGCCAGCAGTGACTCCCCGGGACTAGCGGGGGGGCGAGAAGAGACCCAGTACTTC. It codes for CASSDSPGLAGGREETQYF.

This clonotype was counted only a few times. This chain uses TRBV5-1 with TRBJ1-2; a weak D match, TRBD1 (5 bases). In germline, CDR1 is SGHRS, CDR2 YFSETQ. With 0 bases removed from V and 3 bases from J, the gap between germline ends came to 9 bases. CDR3 size: 14 residues. In DNA form, the CDR3 reads TGCGCCAGCAGCTTGGACGGGACCGACTATGGCTACACCTTC. Translation gives CASSLDGTDYGYTF.

The V and J genes are TRBV6-5 and TRBJ2-5; tentatively, D is TRBD1 (6 bases). Per germline, CDR1 MNHEY and CDR2 SVGAGI. Trimming removed 0 bases at V and 0 bases at J, with 20 bases between. The CDR3 covers 19 residues. CDR3 coding DNA: TGTGCCAGCAGTTACTCGCTTACCGGGACACCCGAAAACCAAGAGACCCAGTACTTC. It specifies CASSYSLTGTPENQETQYF.

DNA for the CDR3: TGCACCAGAGACAGGGGGCCTGTCTATGGCTACACCTTC. This translates into CTRDRGPVYGYTF. The chain employs TRBV20-1 and TRBJ1-2; 10 nucleotides match TRBD1. Per the germline V gene, CDR1 is DFQATT and CDR2 is SNEGSKA (reference sequence). The CDR3 sequence is 13 residues long.

This clonotype was recorded a few times. CDR3 nucleotides: TGTGCCACCTCGGGACTAGCGGAAGACAATGAGCAGTTCTTC. It specifies CATSGLAEDNEQFF. V usage is TRBV27 and J usage is TRBJ2-1; the match to TRBD2 covers 11 bases. J was trimmed by 5 bases and V by 10 bases; bases with no gene match: 7. Germline loops: CDR1 MNHEY, CDR2 SMNVEV (reference sequence). The CDR3 is made up of 14 amino acids.

This chain uses TRBV7-8 with TRBJ2-1; tentatively, D is TRBD2 (5 bases). CDR1 is SGHVS and CDR2 is FQNEAQ in the germline V gene. The CDR3 sequence is 17 residues long. Trimming took off 1 base at V and 0 bases at J, with 13 bases between the two ends. As DNA, the CDR3 is TGTGCCAGCAGCTTAGTTGGAGGTCCTAGCTCCTACAATGAGCAGTTCTTC. Its protein product is CASSLVGGPSSYNEQFF.

As to this clonotype: The junction shows a germline mismatch at one end, possibly a read error. The chain employs TRBV3-1 and TRBJ1-6; a possible D gene is TRBD1 (6 bases). The CDR3 has 15 amino acids. The germline V gene encodes CDR1 LGHDT and CDR2 YNNKEL (reference sequence). Here the CDR3 reads CASSRKGTSSSLLHF. CDR3 DNA: TGTGCCAGCAGCCGCAAAGGGACATCCAGTTCACTCCTCCACTTT.

The chain combines TRBV24-1 with TRBJ2-1; TRBD2 might be the D (6 bases). The germline gives CDR1 KGHDR, CDR2 SFDVKD. With 1 base removed from V and 6 bases from J, the gap between germline ends came to 12 bases. This CDR3 contains 15 residues. This chain's CDR3 is CATSDFAGSGNEQFF. CDR3 nucleotide sequence: TGTGCCACCAGTGATTTTGCGGGATCGGGCAATGAGCAGTTCTTC.

The chain combines TRBV5-1 with TRBJ2-4, with D possibly matching TRBD1 (6 bases). The closer fit of TRBJ2-7 to the DNA end suggests the J call may be wrong. This CDR3 has 16 residues. In germline, CDR1 is SGHRS, CDR2 YFSETQ. The CDR3 nucleotides are TGCGCCAGCAGCGTAGGGGGAACGGGATCTGCCTACGAGCAGTACTTC. Amino acids: CASSVGGTGSAYEQYF.

The chain employs TRBV28 and TRBJ2-7; a possible D gene is TRBD1 (6 bases). The CDR3 contains 14 residues. V lost 10 bases to trimming and J lost 5 bases, with 21 bases between them. Germline V gene lookup returns CDR1 MDHEN and CDR2 SYDVKM. CDR3 bases: TGTGCCACGCTGGCATCAGGGGATTCCGACGAGCAGTACTTC. This translates into CATLASGDSDEQYF. Full variable domain (rest looked up from reference TRBV28 and TRBJ2-7): DVKVTQSSRYLVKRTGEKVFLECVQDMDHENMFWYRQDPGLGLRLIYFSYDVKMKEKGDIPEGYSVSREKKERFSLILESASTNQTSMYLCATLASGDSDEQYFGPGTRLTVT.

The chain has TRBV14 and TRBJ1-1, with D perhaps matching TRBD1 (6 bases). The V gene lost 4 bases and the J gene lost 4 bases, with 25 bases spanning the gap. Germline-derived CDR1 and CDR2 are SGHDN and FVKESK. The CDR3 covers 18 residues. CDR3 in DNA: TGTGCCAGCAGCCGCCGGGACAATCGATACCTGGACTTCACTGAAGCTTTCTTT. Protein: CASSRRDNRYLDFTEAFF.

The V and J genes are TRBV28 and TRBJ1-2; no definite D call. CDR1 MDHEN and CDR2 SYDVKM come from the germline V gene. V dropped 8 bases and J dropped 4 bases, with 11 bases sitting between them. This CDR3 is 12 amino acids long. The DNA for the CDR3 is TGTGCCAGCGAGGTACCTTTCTATGGCTACACCTTC. It translates to CASEVPFYGYTF.

This clonotype was counted many times. The chain joins TRBV29-1 to TRBJ2-7; D is unresolved. Trimming cost V 2 bases and J 0 bases, with 8 bases left between them. The CDR3 totals 13 residues. Germline-derived CDR1 and CDR2 are SQVTM and ANQGSEA. The CDR3 DNA reads TGCAGCGTTGAATTGCCGAACTCCTACGAGCAGTACTTC. This sequence encodes CSVELPNSYEQYF.

This clonotype was seen a few times. The rearrangement links TRBV28 to TRBJ2-4; D perhaps matches TRBD2 (5 bases). This CDR3 region has 13 residues. Trimming removed 6 bases from V and 6 bases from J, with 12 bases in between. Germline CDR1 MDHEN, CDR2 SYDVKM. The CDR3 protein is CASSLGVANIQYF. The CDR3 nucleotides read TGTGCCAGCAGCTTGGGAGTAGCAAACATTCAGTACTTC.